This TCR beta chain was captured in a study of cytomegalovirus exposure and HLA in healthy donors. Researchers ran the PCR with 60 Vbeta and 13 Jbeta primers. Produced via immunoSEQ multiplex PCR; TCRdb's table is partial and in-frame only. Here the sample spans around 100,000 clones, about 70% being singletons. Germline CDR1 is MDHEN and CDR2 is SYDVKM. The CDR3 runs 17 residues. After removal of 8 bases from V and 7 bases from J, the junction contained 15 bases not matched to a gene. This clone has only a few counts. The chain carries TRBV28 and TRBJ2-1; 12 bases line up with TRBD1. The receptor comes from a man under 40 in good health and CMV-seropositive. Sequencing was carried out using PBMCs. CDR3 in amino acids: CASPPGTGGGDKNEQFF. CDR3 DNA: TGTGCCAGCCCTCCCGGGACAGGGGGCGGGGATAAGAATGAGCAGTTCTTC.